The rows below give T cell receptor beta chains drawn from one sample of a study of Graves' ophthalmopathy and Graves' hyperthyroidism. Via MiXCR, TCRdb re-called the multiplex PCR reads, giving one row per CDR3 protein. The data hold over a million distinct CDR3 sequences, with roughly 35% observed a single time. The sequenced material came from peripheral blood or thyroid tissue (not recorded which). The origin of the receptors is an adult man with Graves' hyperthyroidism. CDR3s include the opening cysteine and the closing phenylalanine or tryptophan. Fields, in order: clone size, J gene, D gene, V gene, CDR3 DNA, CDR3 protein. A D gene is named only where the DNA matches it firmly. Clone size is stated in some rows and not others, as once, few, many or a class when expanded.

size: many; J: TRBJ1-1; D: .; V: TRBV7-3; DNA: TGTGCCAGCAGCTTAAGGTTCGGGGACACTGAAGCTTTCTTT; CDR3: CASSLRFGDTEAFF
size: .; J: TRBJ2-5; D: .; V: TRBV28; DNA: TGTGCCAGCAGTTTATCTGTCAGGGGAGAGACCCAGTACTTC; CDR3: CASSLSVRGETQYF
size: .; J: TRBJ2-7; D: .; V: TRBV25-1; DNA: TGTGCCAGCAGTGATCACAGGGCTCAGGGGTTGGGGGAGCAGCACTTC; CDR3: CASSDHRAQGLGEQHF
size: .; J: TRBJ1-4; D: .; V: TRBV4-1; DNA: TGCGCCAGCAGCCGACAGCTGGGGACTAATGAAAAACTGTTTTTT; CDR3: CASSRQLGTNEKLFF
size: .; J: TRBJ1-5; D: .; V: TRBV6-5; DNA: TGTGCCAGCAGTTACGTTCTGGGCTCTAGCAATCAGCCCCAGCATTTT; CDR3: CASSYVLGSSNQPQHF
size: few; J: TRBJ1-2; D: .; V: TRBV7-2; DNA: TGTGCCAGCAGCTTAAGCGGGGAAATTAACTATGGCTACACCTTC; CDR3: CASSLSGEINYGYTF
size: many; J: TRBJ2-6; D: .; V: TRBV24-1; DNA: TGTGCCTCCTCCCCTAATGGGGCCAACGTCCTGACTTTC; CDR3: CASSPNGANVLTF
size: .; J: TRBJ1-2; D: .; V: TRBV12-3/TRBV12-4; DNA: TGTGCCAGCAGTTTAACCGGGGGCGCTTACTATGGCTACACCTTC; CDR3: CASSLTGGAYYGYTF
size: .; J: TRBJ1-2; D: TRBD1; V: TRBV29-1; DNA: TGCAGCGTTGTCGGGACAGAGAACTATGGCTACACCTTC; CDR3: CSVVGTENYGYTF
size: .; J: TRBJ2-7; D: .; V: TRBV10-2; DNA: TGCGCCAGCAGTGCCTCAACTTTGCGGGGCGATTTAAACGAGCAGTACTTC; CDR3: CASSASTLRGDLNEQYF
size: .; J: TRBJ2-7; D: TRBD2; V: TRBV7-6; DNA: TGCGCCAGCAGCTTCCTAGCGGGACGGTCCTACGAGCAGTACTTC; CDR3: CASSFLAGRSYEQYF
size: .; J: TRBJ1-6; D: TRBD1; V: TRBV12-3/TRBV12-4; DNA: TGTGCCAGCAGGACCGGGACAGGCCCAAAATCGAATAATTCACCCCTCCACTTT; CDR3: CASRTGTGPKSNNSPLHF
size: many; J: TRBJ1-6; D: .; V: TRBV19; DNA: TGTGCCAGTAGTATGGCTTCGACATCACCCCTCCACTTT; CDR3: CASSMASTSPLHF
size: many; J: TRBJ2-2; D: TRBD2; V: TRBV7-8; DNA: TGTGCCAGCAGCTTAGGGGGCGGGAGGGCCCCGGCCGGGGAGCTGTTTTTT; CDR3: CASSLGGGRAPAGELFF
size: many; J: TRBJ2-7; D: TRBD1; V: TRBV13; DNA: TGTGCCAGCAGGAAGCAGGGGGCAGGCGAGCAGTACTTC; CDR3: CASRKQGAGEQYF
size: few; J: TRBJ1-1; D: .; V: TRBV12-3/TRBV12-4; DNA: TGTGCCAGCATAATCGGGGGGAAGGAAGCTTTCTTT; CDR3: CASIIGGKEAFF
size: many; J: TRBJ2-7; D: .; V: TRBV7-8; DNA: TGTGCCAGCAGCTTAACAGGGAAATACGAGCAGTACTTC; CDR3: CASSLTGKYEQYF
size: .; J: TRBJ1-6; D: .; V: TRBV12-3/TRBV12-4; DNA: TGTGCCAGCAGTTTAGACGGTGGGGGGATTCGTTCACCCCTCCACTTT; CDR3: CASSLDGGGIRSPLHF
size: .; J: TRBJ2-7; D: TRBD2; V: TRBV20-1; DNA: TGCAGTGCGTCCGGGACTAGCGGGTTTCACGAGCAGTACTTC; CDR3: CSASGTSGFHEQYF
size: many; J: TRBJ1-3; D: .; V: TRBV7-2; DNA: TGTGCCAGCAGCGACGGCGGCTCTGGAAACACCATATATTTT; CDR3: CASSDGGSGNTIYF
size: many; J: TRBJ2-7; D: TRBD1; V: TRBV7-2; DNA: TGTGCCAGCAGCACCGGGGACAGGGGGCGACCGTTGGCCTACGAGCAGTACTTC; CDR3: CASSTGDRGRPLAYEQYF
size: .; J: TRBJ1-1; D: .; V: TRBV2; DNA: TGTGCCAGCACTGAAAGGGCTAAAACTGAAGCTTTCTTT; CDR3: CASTERAKTEAFF
size: .; J: TRBJ1-5; D: .; V: TRBV7-9; DNA: TGTGCCAGCAGCTTAGCGGGGGCTGATTATAGCAATCAGCCCCAGCATTTT; CDR3: CASSLAGADYSNQPQHF
size: many; J: TRBJ2-7; D: .; V: TRBV6-6; DNA: TGTGCCAGCAGTTACGGGAGCATGTACGAGCAGTACTTC; CDR3: CASSYGSMYEQYF
size: many; J: TRBJ1-2; D: TRBD1; V: TRBV15; DNA: TGTGCCACCAGTAAGGGGGACAGATATGGCTACACCTTC; CDR3: CATSKGDRYGYTF
size: many; J: TRBJ2-6; D: TRBD2; V: TRBV20-1; DNA: TGCAGTGCTAGGGCGAGCGGGGGGGCCGTTGGGGCCAACGTCCTGACTTTC; CDR3: CSARASGGAVGANVLTF
size: few; J: TRBJ2-7; D: TRBD1; V: TRBV7-2; DNA: TGTGCCAGCAGCCCGCGGGGACAGGGGGCCTACGAGCAGTACTTC; CDR3: CASSPRGQGAYEQYF
size: .; J: TRBJ1-1; D: .; V: TRBV7-9; DNA: TGTGCCAGCAGCTTAGTGACCTCCGGGAACACTGAAGCTTTCTTT; CDR3: CASSLVTSGNTEAFF
size: .; J: TRBJ1-6; D: TRBD1; V: TRBV5-1; DNA: TGCGCCAGCAGCTTCGGGACAGGGGTTAATTCACCCCTCCACTTT; CDR3: CASSFGTGVNSPLHF
size: .; J: TRBJ1-3; D: .; V: TRBV7-2; DNA: TGTGCCAGCAGCTCCCAACTCGGGCCAAACACCATATATTTT; CDR3: CASSSQLGPNTIYF
size: few; J: TRBJ1-2; D: .; V: TRBV10-2; DNA: TGCGCCAGCAGTGAGCCAGGAGACGTCTATGGCTACACCTTC; CDR3: CASSEPGDVYGYTF
size: many; J: TRBJ1-5; D: .; V: TRBV2; DNA: TGTGCCAGTATGGAGCAGCGTTTGGAGCCCCAGCATTTT; CDR3: CASMEQRLEPQHF
size: .; J: TRBJ2-7; D: TRBD1; V: TRBV6-6; DNA: TGTGCCAGCAAGACAGGGGGGTATGAGCAGTACTTC; CDR3: CASKTGGYEQYF
size: many; J: TRBJ1-1; D: TRBD1; V: TRBV7-8; DNA: TGTGCCAGCAGCTTAGCGACAGGGGGCCGTACTGAAGCTTTCTTT; CDR3: CASSLATGGRTEAFF
size: .; J: TRBJ2-2; D: .; V: TRBV20-1; DNA: TGCAGTGCCCAAGGGGCTAGTGGTACCGGGGAGCTGTTTTTT; CDR3: CSAQGASGTGELFF
size: .; J: TRBJ1-5; D: .; V: TRBV20-1; DNA: TGCAGCGCCAGCGGAGACAGTAGCAATCAGCCCCAGCATTTT; CDR3: CSASGDSSNQPQHF
size: .; J: TRBJ1-4; D: .; V: TRBV5-4; DNA: TGTGCCAGCAGCCAAGACTTCGGGGTATTAGTCAATGAAAAACTGTTTTTT; CDR3: CASSQDFGVLVNEKLFF
size: .; J: TRBJ2-7; D: TRBD2; V: TRBV7-2; DNA: TGTGCCAGCAGCTTAGGGGGGACTAGCGGGCCAGATACCTACGAGCAGTACTTC; CDR3: CASSLGGTSGPDTYEQYF
size: many; J: TRBJ1-1; D: .; V: TRBV10-3; DNA: TGTGCCCTCAGACAGGAACTGAACACTGAAGCTTTCTTT; CDR3: CALRQELNTEAFF
size: few; J: TRBJ1-2; D: .; V: TRBV7-9; DNA: TGTGCCAGCAGCCCAGGGTTAGGATATGGCTACGCCTTC; CDR3: CASSPGLGYGYAF
size: many; J: TRBJ1-2; D: .; V: TRBV6-5; DNA: TGTGCCAGCAGTACGATACAGGGAACGTATGGCTACACCTTC; CDR3: CASSTIQGTYGYTF
size: .; J: TRBJ1-2; D: .; V: TRBV29-1; DNA: TGCAGCGGTGCCCCCGGTTTGGACTATGGCTACACCTTC; CDR3: CSGAPGLDYGYTF
size: many; J: TRBJ1-5; D: .; V: TRBV2; DNA: TGTGCCAGCAGAGCGCGGGGCAATCAGCCCCAGCATTTT; CDR3: CASRARGNQPQHF
size: few; J: TRBJ1-5; D: TRBD1; V: TRBV4-3; DNA: TGCGCCAGCAGCCAAGAAGGGGGCAATCAGCCCCGGCATTTT; CDR3: CASSQEGGNQPRHF
size: .; J: TRBJ2-5; D: .; V: TRBV15; DNA: TGTGCCACCAGCAGAGATCTGGAGGGCGAGACCCAGTACTTC; CDR3: CATSRDLEGETQYF
size: .; J: TRBJ1-6; D: .; V: TRBV29-1; DNA: TGCAGCGCATCAACAGGGTTGGATTCACCCCTCCACTTT; CDR3: CSASTGLDSPLHF
size: many; J: TRBJ1-2; D: .; V: TRBV20-1; DNA: TGCAGTGCCACAGGCGGTTTGGACTATGGCTACACCTTC; CDR3: CSATGGLDYGYTF
size: .; J: TRBJ1-1; D: .; V: TRBV25-1; DNA: TGTACCAGCAGAGATGAGGGCAGTGAAGCTTTCTTT; CDR3: CTSRDEGSEAFF
size: few; J: TRBJ1-5; D: .; V: TRBV28; DNA: TGTGCCAGCAGCTCCTACAGGGATGTAGGCAATCAGCCCCAGCATTTT; CDR3: CASSSYRDVGNQPQHF
size: .; J: TRBJ1-2; D: TRBD1; V: TRBV7-9; DNA: TGTGCCAGCAGCGCCGCTCCATCGCGACAGGGGGGCTATGGCTACACCTTC; CDR3: CASSAAPSRQGGYGYTF
size: few; J: TRBJ2-3; D: .; V: TRBV5-1; DNA: TGCGCCAGCAGCATCCCAACAGATACGCAGTATTTT; CDR3: CASSIPTDTQYF